Presented here are 29 T cell receptor beta chains from one specimen sequenced in a study of T cell changes during pregnancy in multiple sclerosis. The table came from immunoSEQ multiplex PCR; TCRdb's copy has only in-frame clones and leaves some out. The data show under 80,000 clones, around nine tenths seen once. Sequencing used peripheral blood, obtained after pregnancy. The source is a female donor in good health, enrolled as a control in a pregnancy study.

The V and J genes are TRBV9 and TRBJ2-7; TRBD1 matches 8 bases. The CDR3 runs 15 residues. Germline V gives CDR1 SGDLS, CDR2 YYNGEE. Trimming removed 4 bases from V and 1 base from J; junction bases left unmatched: 7. CDR3 protein: CASSSGGTGSYEQYF. The DNA for the CDR3 is TGTGCCAGCAGCTCAGGGGGGACAGGATCCTACGAGCAGTACTTC.

The gene calls are TRBV16 and TRBJ1-5; maybe TRBD1 (5 bases). The V gene's germline CDR1 is KGHSY and CDR2 FQNENV. V dropped 7 bases and J dropped 9 bases, with 16 bases sitting between them. The CDR3 sequence is 13 residues long. CDR3 DNA sequence: TGTGCCAGCACCGAGGACATCCTAGGGCCCCAGCATTTT. Its protein product is CASTEDILGPQHF.

This CDR3 is CASSFPAGGPPGELFF. The DNA for the CDR3 is TGTGCCAGCAGCTTCCCAGCGGGAGGGCCCCCCGGGGAGCTGTTTTTT. This chain uses TRBV7-3 with TRBJ2-2; 10 bases map to TRBD2. Trimming removed 3 bases from V and 6 bases from J; junction bases left unmatched: 7. The CDR3 totals 16 residues. Germline lookup yields CDR1 SGHTA and CDR2 FQGTGA.

In DNA form, the CDR3 reads TGTGCCAGCAGCCCCTTAGAGTGGGCCAACACTGAAGCTTTCTTT. Protein product: CASSPLEWANTEAFF. The gene calls are TRBV11-2 and TRBJ1-1; no clear D gene. CDR3 length: 15 residues. Germline assignment: CDR1 SGHAT and CDR2 FQNNGV. Trimming stripped 5 bases from V and 2 bases from J, with 15 bases between.

The rearrangement links TRBV11-2 to TRBJ1-1; the match to TRBD1 covers 7 bases. The CDR3 is made up of 13 amino acids. CDR1 is SGHAT, CDR2 FQNNGV, per germline. J was trimmed by 1 base and V by 11 bases; bases with no gene match: 7. CDR3 sequence: CAGSDRENTEAFF. The CDR3 nucleotides read TGTGCCGGTTCCGACAGGGAGAACACTGAAGCTTTCTTT.

There are a few counts of this clone. This chain's CDR3 is CASSLAGGHDTQYF. The DNA for the CDR3 is TGTGCCAGCAGCTTAGCGGGGGGGCATGATACGCAGTATTTT. The rearrangement uses TRBV7-9 and TRBJ2-3; TRBD2 is a possible D gene (7 bases). The length of the CDR3 is 14 residues. Germline CDR1 is SEHNR and CDR2 is FQNEAQ (reference sequence). V dropped 0 bases and J dropped 6 bases, with 10 bases sitting between them.

The chain employs TRBV5-6 and TRBJ2-1, with D possibly TRBD2 on 7 matching bases. The V gene lost 4 bases and the J gene lost 6 bases, with 14 bases spanning the gap. The CDR3 runs 14 residues. Looked up from germline, CDR1 is SGHDT and CDR2 is YYEEEE. The CDR3 DNA sequence: TGTGCCAGCAGCCAGGGGACTACGCCCAATGAGCAGTTCTTC. It yields the protein CASSQGTTPNEQFF.

The CDR3 region has the DNA TGTGCCAGCAGCCAAGATCTGTCGGGGGGCTCCTACAATGAGCAGTTCTTC. This sequence encodes CASSQDLSGGSYNEQFF. The rearrangement links TRBV4-2 to TRBJ2-1; 7 nucleotides line up with TRBD2. This CDR3 is built from 17 residues. Germline V gene sequence: CDR1 LGHNA, CDR2 YNFKEQ. V lost 0 bases and J lost 0; bases outside the gene matches: 5.

This chain links TRBV19 with TRBJ1-3; a weak D match, TRBD1 (5 bases). This CDR3 has 14 residues. Trimming cost V 7 bases and J 0 bases, with 10 bases left between them. Germline values: CDR1 LNHDA, CDR2 SQIVND (reference sequence). CDR3 protein: CASTIGHSGNTIYF. The CDR3, as DNA: TGTGCCAGTACAATCGGACACTCTGGAAACACCATATATTTT.

The rearrangement uses TRBV5-6 and TRBJ2-7; 7 bases fit TRBD1. CDR3 length equals 15 residues. Germline CDR1 reads SGHDT; CDR2 reads YYEEEE. Unmatched junction bases numbered 12, after V lost 4 bases and J lost 5 bases. The CDR3: CASSLVDRVFHEQYF. The CDR3 DNA reads as TGTGCCAGCAGCCTAGTCGACAGGGTGTTCCACGAGCAGTACTTC.

The DNA of the CDR3 is TGCAGCGTTGAGGACGGGGCCTACGAGCAGTACTTC. Encoded protein: CSVEDGAYEQYF. The gene calls are TRBV29-1 and TRBJ2-7; D might be TRBD2 (5 bases). CDR1 is SQVTM, CDR2 ANQGSEA, per germline. The length of the CDR3 is 12 residues. V was clipped by 3 bases and J by 2 bases, with 8 bases between them.

There are a few counts of this clone. The V gene is TRBV6-4, the J gene TRBJ2-3; D might be TRBD1 (6 bases). The CDR3 runs to 14 residues. V was pared by 4 bases and J by 2 bases, with 10 bases between. The germline gives CDR1 MRHNA, CDR2 SNTAGT. The CDR3 here is CASSVTGSTDTQYF. In DNA, the CDR3 is TGTGCCAGCAGTGTTACAGGGTCCACAGATACGCAGTATTTT.

The V gene is TRBV11-2, the J gene TRBJ2-1; 7 positions match TRBD2. Germline V gives CDR1 SGHAT, CDR2 FQNNGV. This CDR3 has 14 residues. V trimming: 4 bases; J trimming: 3 bases; junction bases outside the gene matches: 3. CDR3 loop: CASSSSGSYNEQFF. The CDR3 bases are TGTGCCAGCAGCTCTAGCGGCAGCTACAATGAGCAGTTCTTC.

The chain links TRBV6-6 to TRBJ2-7; 11 bases match TRBD2. This CDR3 has 14 residues. Germline CDR1 is MNHNY and CDR2 is SVGAGI (reference sequence). With V trimmed by 6 bases and J by 6 bases, 7 bases remained unmatched. CDR3 nucleotides: TGTGCCAGCAGGCCCGGGACTAGCGGTTCCGAGCAGTACTTC. This translates into CASRPGTSGSEQYF.

The chain is built from TRBV9 and TRBJ1-3; the D is unclear. Trimming left V 1 base short and J 8 bases short, with 7 bases between. Germline lookup yields CDR1 SGDLS and CDR2 YYNGEE. The CDR3 has 12 residues. CDR3 in amino acids: CASSVSPDTIYF. CDR3 nucleotide sequence: TGTGCCAGCAGCGTAAGCCCGGACACCATATATTTT.

V is TRBV2 and J is TRBJ2-1; 8 nucleotides agree with TRBD1. The CDR3 spans 13 residues. The germline V gene encodes CDR1 SNHLY and CDR2 FYNNEI. Germline trimming cut 7 bases from V and 6 bases from J; bases unmatched to any gene: 5. The CDR3 is CASKWTGTNEQFF. The CDR3 region has the DNA TGTGCCAGCAAGTGGACAGGGACCAATGAGCAGTTCTTC.

V usage is TRBV19 and J usage is TRBJ2-3; D perhaps matches TRBD2 (7 bases). The length of the CDR3 is 16 residues. Germline-derived CDR1 and CDR2 are LNHDA and SQIVND (reference sequence). Trimming removed 3 bases at V and 2 bases at J, with 15 bases between. Here the CDR3 DNA reads TGTGCCAGTAGTATCGTACCGGGGGGCCCCACAGATACGCAGTATTTT. Translation: CASSIVPGGPTDTQYF.

The chain is built from TRBV27 and TRBJ1-1; 9 bases are a match to TRBD1. Trimming removed 8 bases from V and 3 bases from J; junction bases left unmatched: 10. Germline CDR1 is MNHEY and CDR2 is SMNVEV (reference sequence). The CDR3 totals 15 residues. For the CDR3, the DNA is TGTGCCAGCCGTCCGTTGGGGACAGGGCACACTGAAGCTTTCTTT. It translates to CASRPLGTGHTEAFF.

The CDR3 nucleotides read TGTGCCAGCAGCCCCCTAGCGGGGGAAGGTGAGACCCAGTACTTC. It codes for CASSPLAGEGETQYF. The chain couples TRBV5-4 to TRBJ2-5; TRBD2 agrees at 10 bases. The CDR3 length is 15 residues. Germline values: CDR1 SGHNT, CDR2 YYREEE (reference sequence). The ends lost 4 bases at V and 5 bases at J; junction bases unmatched: 8.

This chain uses TRBV19 with TRBJ1-5, with 9 bases identical to TRBD1. V shed 4 bases, J shed 6 bases, and the junction held 7 bases outside the gene matches. CDR1 and CDR2 (germline): LNHDA, SQIVND (reference sequence). This CDR3 contains 15 residues. CDR3 residues: CASSTPGQGAQPQHF. CDR3 coding DNA: TGTGCCAGTAGTACCCCGGGACAGGGTGCTCAGCCCCAGCATTTT.

This clone has more than one count but fewer than ten. The chain is built from TRBV4-3 and TRBJ2-1, with 12 bases identical to TRBD2. With V trimmed by 4 bases and J by 8 bases, 21 bases remained unmatched. CDR3 length equals 20 residues. Germline V CDR1 and CDR2: LGHNA, YSLEER. The CDR3 spells CASSPGLAGDLRAFGDEQFF. The DNA for the CDR3 is TGCGCCAGCAGCCCGGGACTAGCGGGTGACCTGCGAGCTTTTGGCGATGAGCAGTTCTTC.

V is TRBV6-1 and J is TRBJ2-7; 12 bases align to TRBD1. J was trimmed by 4 bases and V by 7 bases; bases with no gene match: 8. Germline V gene data show CDR1 as MNHNS and CDR2 as SASEGT. The CDR3 runs to 15 residues. CDR3 nucleotide sequence: TGTGCCAGCAACCCCCCGGGACAGGGGGCATACGAGCAGTACTTC. This encodes CASNPPGQGAYEQYF.

The chain uses TRBV7-6 and TRBJ2-3, with 8 bases aligning to TRBD1. The V segment lost 5 bases and the J segment 4 bases; nucleotides outside the gene matches: 8. The CDR3 contains 15 residues. CDR1 and CDR2 (germline): SGHVS, FNYEAQ. The CDR3 nucleotides are TGTGCCAGCAGCGACCGGACAGGGCGGTCAGATACGCAGTATTTT. Its translation: CASSDRTGRSDTQYF.

The V gene is TRBV2, the J gene TRBJ2-7, with 8 bases fitting TRBD1. Trimming removed 7 bases from V and 0 bases from J; junction bases left unmatched: 5. Germline V CDR1 and CDR2: SNHLY, FYNNEI. The CDR3 has 14 residues. Here the CDR3 reads CASNQQGDSYEQYF. CDR3 DNA sequence: TGTGCCAGCAACCAACAGGGGGACTCCTACGAGCAGTACTTC.

This chain links TRBV4-1 with TRBJ1-1; TRBD1 might be the D (5 bases). With 5 bases removed from V and 0 bases from J, the gap between germline ends came to 19 bases. The CDR3 has 17 residues. CDR1 and CDR2 (germline): MGHRA, YSYEKL. CDR3 amino acids: CASSSPVQKGVNTEAFF. For the CDR3, the DNA is TGCGCCAGCAGCTCCCCGGTACAGAAAGGGGTGAACACTGAAGCTTTCTTT.

This clone was detected only once. The rearrangement links TRBV16 to TRBJ1-6; possibly TRBD1 for D (6 bases). The length of the CDR3 is 16 residues. Trimming cost V 3 bases and J 2 bases, with 11 bases left between them. The germline gives CDR1 KGHSY, CDR2 FQNENV. The CDR3 protein is CASSHVRDTYNSPLHF. The CDR3 DNA sequence: TGTGCCAGCAGCCACGTCCGGGACACCTATAATTCACCCCTCCACTTT. Filled out from reference TRBV16 and TRBJ1-6, the complete variable domain reads GEEVAQTPKHLVRGEGQKAKLYCAPIKGHSYVFWYQQVLKNEFKFLISFQNENVFDETGMPKERFSAKCLPNSPCSLEIQATKLEDSAVYFCASSHVRDTYNSPLHFGNGTRLTVT.

Regarding this clone: Other DNA sequences in this specimen translate into the identical CDR3. The CDR3: CASSFGQNYGYTF. CDR3 DNA sequence: TGTGCCAGCAGCTTTGGACAGAACTATGGCTACACCTTC. The chain recombines TRBV28 with TRBJ1-2, with D possibly matching TRBD1 (6 bases). Deletions cut 6 bases from V and 2 bases from J, with 10 bases between. Germline V gives CDR1 MDHEN, CDR2 SYDVKM. The CDR3 covers 13 residues.

This sequence joins TRBV7-8 and TRBJ2-1; a weak D match, TRBD1 (6 bases). CDR3 size: 17 residues. The V gene's germline CDR1 is SGHVS and CDR2 FQNEAQ. V dropped 2 bases and J dropped 4 bases, with 18 bases sitting between them. CDR3 sequence reads: CASSLSVGPGVYNEQFF. In DNA, the CDR3 is TGTGCCAGCAGCTTAAGCGTCGGACCAGGGGTGTACAATGAGCAGTTCTTC.

This chain joins TRBV28 and TRBJ2-7; D is perhaps TRBD2 (6 bases). Trimming took 5 bases from V and 0 from J, leaving 11 bases between them. Looked up from germline, CDR1 is MDHEN and CDR2 is SYDVKM. The CDR3 has 14 residues. The CDR3: CASSHSTSSYEQYF. CDR3 nucleotide sequence: TGTGCCAGCAGTCATTCGACTAGCTCCTACGAGCAGTACTTC.